A single sample is the source of the 21 T cell receptor beta chains below, sequenced in a study of technical replicates of blood from several donors. Repertoires were generated with immunoSEQ multiplex PCR, while TCRdb's copy carries only in-frame clones and drops some. The sample lists around 72,000 clones, approximately 93% occurring once. What was sequenced was PBMCs. These receptors all stem from a human donor in good health. Some clones in this sample may be carry-over from other donors' samples.

The chain employs TRBV21-1 and TRBJ1-6; TRBD1, the table's D call, was not compared with the DNA. TRBV21-1 corresponds to a pseudogene. The length of the CDR3 is 15 residues. CDR3 bases: TGTGCCAGCAGCAGATTTGGTCAGACAACGACACCCCTCCACTTT. Residues: CASSRFGQTTTPLHF.

The chain employs TRBV6-6 and TRBJ1-2; 10 bases match TRBD1. The V gene end was trimmed by 5 bases and the J gene end by 6 bases; junction bases not matched to a gene: 6. Germline CDR1 is MNHNY and CDR2 is SVGAGI (reference sequence). CDR3 length: 14 residues. This CDR3 is CASSSPGTGDGYTF. CDR3 in DNA: TGTGCCAGCAGTAGCCCCGGGACAGGGGATGGCTACACCTTC.

As for this clone: This sample also contains other DNA sequences that code for the same CDR3. The V call is TRBV6-1, the J call TRBJ1-2, with 12 bases aligning to TRBD1. There are 15 residues in the CDR3. Germline values: CDR1 MNHNS, CDR2 SASEGT. V trimming: 4 bases; J trimming: 3 bases; junction bases outside the gene matches: 3. CDR3 loop: CASSGGTGGDYGYTF. The DNA of the CDR3 is TGTGCCAGCAGTGGGGGGACAGGGGGCGACTATGGCTACACCTTC.

The CDR3 here is CASTRGREYTF. The CDR3 DNA follows: TGTGCCAGCACCCGGGGGAGGGAGTACACCTTC. V and J are TRBV5-6 and TRBJ1-2; a possible D gene is TRBD1 (5 bases). The CDR3 is 11 amino acids. V dropped 6 bases and J dropped 11 bases, with 14 bases sitting between them. Germline V gene data show CDR1 as SGHDT and CDR2 as YYEEEE.

The rearrangement uses TRBV7-9 and TRBJ1-6; the D is unclear. This CDR3 region has 15 residues. Deletions cut 5 bases from V and 6 bases from J, with 14 bases between. Per the germline V gene, CDR1 is SEHNR and CDR2 is FQNEAQ (reference sequence). For the CDR3, the DNA is TGTGCCAGCAGCCCCTTCTTCGGAGGTAATTCACCCCTCCACTTT. It encodes CASSPFFGGNSPLHF.

The rearrangement joins TRBV4-1 to TRBJ1-2, with D perhaps TRBD1 (5 bases). Trimming removed 4 bases at V and 2 bases at J, with 20 bases between. The CDR3 is made up of 17 amino acids. Germline V gene data show CDR1 as MGHRA and CDR2 as YSYEKL. The CDR3: CASSPLGADELNYGYTF. CDR3 nucleotide sequence: TGCGCCAGCAGCCCTTTAGGGGCGGACGAATTAAACTATGGCTACACCTTC.

The V call is TRBV5-1, the J call TRBJ2-1; 9 bases match TRBD2. This CDR3 spans 15 amino acids. Trimming at V came to 4 bases and at J to 6 bases, leaving 8 bases not matched to a gene. The germline V gene has CDR1 SGHRS and CDR2 YFSETQ. CDR3 DNA: TGCGCCAGCAGCGAGGGGACTAGCAGGGTCAATGAGCAGTTCTTC. This translates into CASSEGTSRVNEQFF. Full variable domain (rest looked up from reference TRBV5-1 and TRBJ2-1): KAGVTQTPRYLIKTRGQQVTLSCSPISGHRSVSWYQQTPGQGLQFLFEYFSETQRNKGNFPGRFSGRQFSNSRSEMNVSTLELGDSALYLCASSEGTSRVNEQFFGPGTRLTVL.

The V call is TRBV30, the J call TRBJ2-1; weak D call: TRBD2 (5 bases). Looked up from germline, CDR1 is GTSNPN and CDR2 is SVGIG (reference sequence). The V end lost 3 bases, the J end lost 3 bases, and 15 bases lay between the germline ends. CDR3 size: 15 residues. CDR3 coding DNA: TGTGCCTGGAGGAAGATGAGCGGCGGCTACAATGAGCAGTTCTTC. It translates to CAWRKMSGGYNEQFF. The full variable domain, completed using reference TRBV30 and TRBJ2-1, is SQTIHQWPATLVQPVGSPLSLECTVEGTSNPNLYWYRQAAGRGLQLLFYSVGIGQISSEVPQNLSASRPQDRQFILSSKKLLLSDSGFYLCAWRKMSGGYNEQFFGPGTRLTVL.

The sample holds a few counts of this clone. The chain joins TRBV13 to TRBJ1-1, with D possibly matching TRBD1 (5 bases). The CDR3 is 13 amino acids. V shed 5 bases and J shed 4 bases, with 11 bases lying between them. Germline V lookup: CDR1 PRHDT, CDR2 FYEKMQ (reference sequence). CDR3 amino acids: CASSQRQFTEAFF. CDR3 sequence (DNA): TGTGCCAGCAGCCAAAGACAGTTCACTGAAGCTTTCTTT.

This clone was found once. This chain links TRBV28 with TRBJ1-5, with TRBD1 as a possible D gene (5 bases). The germline V and J ends were trimmed by 5 bases and 5 bases, with 16 bases remaining between them. In germline, CDR1 is MDHEN, CDR2 SYDVKM. The CDR3 covers 15 residues. The CDR3 sequence: CASSPSGGIDQPQHF. CDR3 sequence (DNA): TGTGCCAGCAGTCCCTCCGGGGGGATTGATCAGCCCCAGCATTTT.

This chain connects TRBV7-3 to TRBJ2-7, with 7 bases identical to TRBD2. CDR3 length: 13 amino acids. Germline CDR1 SGHTA, CDR2 FQGTGA. With V trimmed by 2 bases and J by 4 bases, 2 bases remained unmatched. The CDR3 DNA is TGTGCCAGCAGCTTATCAGCGGGATACGAGCAGTACTTC. Protein sequence: CASSLSAGYEQYF.

The CDR3 reads CASSPGTANNSPLHF. DNA for the CDR3: TGTGCCAGCTCCCCAGGGACAGCCAATAATTCACCCCTCCACTTT. The chain is built from TRBV18 and TRBJ1-6; 7 nucleotides match TRBD1. The CDR3 contains 15 residues. The germline gives CDR1 KGHSH, CDR2 LQKENI. Trimming cost V 6 bases and J 5 bases; bases outside gene matches: 7.

V usage is TRBV4-2 and J usage is TRBJ1-2; no clear D gene. CDR1 LGHNA and CDR2 YNFKEQ come from the germline V gene. V was cut by 1 base and J by 5 bases, with 14 bases left in between. This CDR3 contains 15 residues. The CDR3 protein is CASSQGPAGSYGYTF. The CDR3 region has the DNA TGTGCCAGCAGCCAAGGCCCGGCAGGATCATATGGCTACACCTTC.

J is TRBJ1-2 and V is TRBV20-1; no clear D gene. Germline V gene data show CDR1 as DFQATT and CDR2 as SNEGSKA (reference sequence). The CDR3 is 11 amino acids. V dropped 3 bases and J dropped 5 bases, with 7 bases sitting between them. CDR3 nucleotide sequence: TGCAGTGCTAGGCAACTATATGGCTACACCTTC. It codes for CSARQLYGYTF.

The rearrangement joins TRBV7-2 to TRBJ2-7, with a tentative D call TRBD2 (6 bases). Germline V gene sequence: CDR1 SGHTA, CDR2 FQGNSA. The CDR3 loop spans 14 amino acids. The ends were cut back, 0 bases at V and 9 bases at J, with 15 bases in the middle. CDR3 sequence reads: CASSLAGGAQGQYF. In nucleotides, the CDR3 is TGTGCCAGCAGCTTAGCTGGCGGGGCCCAAGGGCAGTACTTC. Supplemented by reference TRBV7-2 and TRBJ2-7, the full variable domain reads GAGVSQSPSNKVTEKGKDVELRCDPISGHTALYWYRQSLGQGLEFLIYFQGNSAPDKSGLPSDRFSAERTGGSVSTLTIQRTQQEDSAVYLCASSLAGGAQGQYFGPGTRLTVT.

This clone has just one count. This chain connects TRBV4-1 to TRBJ1-4; D is ambiguous. There are 16 residues in the CDR3. Germline V gene lookup returns CDR1 MGHRA and CDR2 YSYEKL. V dropped 1 base and J dropped 3 bases, with 12 bases sitting between them. The CDR3 region is CASSQVFSLANEKLFF. In DNA form, the CDR3 reads TGCGCCAGCAGCCAAGTCTTCAGTCTCGCTAATGAAAAACTGTTTTTT.

The chain has TRBV5-1 and TRBJ2-1; no definite D call. Trimming left V 1 base short and J 6 bases short, with 11 bases between. Germline CDR1 reads SGHRS; CDR2 reads YFSETQ. The CDR3 contains 14 residues. The CDR3 region is CASSLRVGGNEQFF. Here the CDR3 DNA reads TGCGCCAGCAGCTTGCGGGTGGGTGGCAATGAGCAGTTCTTC.

The rearrangement uses TRBV25-1 and TRBJ2-7, with TRBD2 as a possible D gene (5 bases). The CDR3 extends over 16 amino acids. V was cut by 2 bases and J by 0 bases, with 14 bases left in between. Germline CDR1 and CDR2: MGHDK and SYGVNS. This CDR3 is CASSELAGVSSYEQYF. The CDR3 nucleotides are TGTGCCAGCAGTGAACTTGCCGGGGTTAGCTCCTACGAGCAGTACTTC.

V usage is TRBV5-4 and J usage is TRBJ2-2, with TRBD2 identical over 7 bases. CDR3 length: 17 amino acids. CDR1 and CDR2 (germline): SGHNT, YYREEE (reference sequence). V lost 2 bases, J lost 3 bases, and 10 bases stayed unmatched. CDR3 in DNA: TGTGCCAGCAGCTTCGTCTTAAGGGGAGGGGACACCGGGGAGCTGTTTTTT. Translation gives CASSFVLRGGDTGELFF.

The chain couples TRBV7-2 to TRBJ1-5; D remains unclear. Germline V gene data show CDR1 as SGHTA and CDR2 as FQGNSA. CDR3 length: 14 amino acids. V lost 1 base and J lost 0, with 4 bases in between. For the CDR3, the DNA is TGTGCCAGCAGCTTAGACTATAGCAATCAGCCCCAGCATTTT. Its translation is CASSLDYSNQPQHF.

The CDR3 DNA reads as TGTGCCAGCAGCCCGGGAGCGACTGAGCAGTATTTT. Translating it yields CASSPGATEQYF. The chain has TRBV11-3 and TRBJ2-3, with a tentative D call TRBD2 (6 bases). The CDR3 runs to 12 residues. The germline V gene encodes CDR1 SGHNT and CDR2 YENEEA. V was shortened by 5 bases and J by 11 bases, with 14 bases between the two germline ends.